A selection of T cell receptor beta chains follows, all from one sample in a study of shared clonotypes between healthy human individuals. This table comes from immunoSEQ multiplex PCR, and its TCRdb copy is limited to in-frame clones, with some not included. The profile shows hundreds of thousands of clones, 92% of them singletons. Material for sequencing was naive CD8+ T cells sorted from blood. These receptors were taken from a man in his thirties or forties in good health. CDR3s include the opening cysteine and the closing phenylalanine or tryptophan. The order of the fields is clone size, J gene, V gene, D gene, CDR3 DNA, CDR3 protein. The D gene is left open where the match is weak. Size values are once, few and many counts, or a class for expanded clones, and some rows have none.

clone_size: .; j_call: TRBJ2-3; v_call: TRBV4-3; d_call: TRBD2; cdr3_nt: TGCGCCAGCAGCCCTGGGACTAGCGCAAGCACAGATACGCAGTATTTT; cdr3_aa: CASSPGTSASTDTQYF
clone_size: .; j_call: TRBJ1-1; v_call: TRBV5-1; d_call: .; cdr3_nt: TGCGCCAGCAGCTTGGGTCCGGGGAGCACTGAAGCTTTCTTT; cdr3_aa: CASSLGPGSTEAFF
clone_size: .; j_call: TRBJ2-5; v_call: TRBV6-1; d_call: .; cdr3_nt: TGTGCCAGCACTAACGGACCGGGTTATGTTGACCAGTACTTC; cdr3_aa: CASTNGPGYVDQYF
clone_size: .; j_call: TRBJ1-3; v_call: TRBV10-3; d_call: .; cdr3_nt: TGTGCCATCAGTGAACAAGCTGGAAACACCATATATTTT; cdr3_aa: CAISEQAGNTIYF
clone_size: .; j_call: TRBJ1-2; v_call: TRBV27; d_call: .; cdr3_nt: TGTGCCAGCAGTTTCACGGACGGCCGATTTTTTAACTATGGCTACACCTTC; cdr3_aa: CASSFTDGRFFNYGYTF
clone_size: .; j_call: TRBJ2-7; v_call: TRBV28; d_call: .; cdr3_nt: TGTGCCAGCAGTACGACCGGACATACCAAGCAGTACTTC; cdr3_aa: CASSTTGHTKQYF
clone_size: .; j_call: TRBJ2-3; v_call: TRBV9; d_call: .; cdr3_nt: TGTGCCAGCAGCGAACCGTCCACCACAGATACGCAGTATTTT; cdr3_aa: CASSEPSTTDTQYF
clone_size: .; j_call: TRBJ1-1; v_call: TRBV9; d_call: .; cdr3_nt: TGTGCCAGCAGCGTAGGTTCAGGTAACACTGAAGCTTTCTTT; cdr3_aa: CASSVGSGNTEAFF
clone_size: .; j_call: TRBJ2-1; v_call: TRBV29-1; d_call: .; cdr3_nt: TGCAGCGTTGAATTAAGGCTCGATGAGCAGTTCTTC; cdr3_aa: CSVELRLDEQFF
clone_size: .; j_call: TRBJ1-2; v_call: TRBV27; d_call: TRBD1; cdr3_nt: TGTGCCAGCAGTTCATCGGGACAGGCTGCCTATGGCTACACCTTC; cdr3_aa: CASSSSGQAAYGYTF
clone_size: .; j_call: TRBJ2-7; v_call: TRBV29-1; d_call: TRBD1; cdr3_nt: TGCAGCGTTGATGAGGGGACAGGGGATAACTACGAGCAGTACTTC; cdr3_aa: CSVDEGTGDNYEQYF
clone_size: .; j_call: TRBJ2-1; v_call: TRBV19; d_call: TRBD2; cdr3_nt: TGTGCCAGTAGTATGGGGGGAGGGTGGACCTACAATGAGCAGTTCTTC; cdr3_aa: CASSMGGGWTYNEQFF
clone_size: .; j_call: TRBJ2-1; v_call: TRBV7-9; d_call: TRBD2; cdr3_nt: TGTGCCAGCAGCTTAGAGTCTAGCGGGTGGGGTTTCAGCTACAATGAGCAGTTCTTC; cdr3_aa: CASSLESSGWGFSYNEQFF
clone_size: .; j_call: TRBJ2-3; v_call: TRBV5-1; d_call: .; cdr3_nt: TGCGCCAGCAGCTTGTCGAGCAGCACAGATACGCAGTATTTT; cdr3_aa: CASSLSSSTDTQYF
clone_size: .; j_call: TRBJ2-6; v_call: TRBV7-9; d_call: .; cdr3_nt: TGTGCCAGCAGGATTCCGTTGTCTGGGGCCAACGTCCTGACTTTC; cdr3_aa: CASRIPLSGANVLTF
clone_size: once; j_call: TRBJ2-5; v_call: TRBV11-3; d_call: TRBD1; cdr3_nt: TGTGCCAGCAGCGCCCGGGACAGCCAGACCCAGTACTTC; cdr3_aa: CASSARDSQTQYF
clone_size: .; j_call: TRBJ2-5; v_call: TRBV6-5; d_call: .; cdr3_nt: TGTGCCAGCAGTTACGACAGCCAAGAGACCCAGTACTTC; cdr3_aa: CASSYDSQETQYF
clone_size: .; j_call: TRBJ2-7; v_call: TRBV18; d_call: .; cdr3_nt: TGTGCCAGCTCACCGCGGGGTTACGAGCAGTACTTC; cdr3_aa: CASSPRGYEQYF
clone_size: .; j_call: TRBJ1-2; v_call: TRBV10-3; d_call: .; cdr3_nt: TGTGCCATTCCGGGACAACTGAGCGGCTACACCTTC; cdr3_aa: CAIPGQLSGYTF
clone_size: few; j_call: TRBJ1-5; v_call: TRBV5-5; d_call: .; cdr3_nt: TGTGCCAGCAGCTTGCAGGGCCCTACCCTCAATCAGCCCCAGCATTTT; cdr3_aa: CASSLQGPTLNQPQHF
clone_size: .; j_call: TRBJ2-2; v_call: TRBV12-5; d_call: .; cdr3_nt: TGTGCTAGTGGTTACCGGACGGATGCGAACACCGGGGAGCTGTTTTTT; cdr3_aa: CASGYRTDANTGELFF
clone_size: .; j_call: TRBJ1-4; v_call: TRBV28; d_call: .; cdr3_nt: TGTGCCAGCAGTCTAAGGGACGGTAATGAAAAACTGTTTTTT; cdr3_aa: CASSLRDGNEKLFF
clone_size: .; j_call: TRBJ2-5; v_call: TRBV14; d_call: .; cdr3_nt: TGTGCCAGCAGTCGGGTCCCCGGAGAGACCCAGTACTTC; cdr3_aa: CASSRVPGETQYF
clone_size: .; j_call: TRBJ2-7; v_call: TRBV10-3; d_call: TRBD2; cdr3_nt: TGTGCCATCAGTGAGTCCGGGGGGATACGGGAGCAGTACTTC; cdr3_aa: CAISESGGIREQYF
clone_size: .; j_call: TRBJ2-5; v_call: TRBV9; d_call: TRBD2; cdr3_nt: TGTGCCAGCAGCGGTCATCCTAGCGGCCAAGAGACCCAGTACTTC; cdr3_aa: CASSGHPSGQETQYF
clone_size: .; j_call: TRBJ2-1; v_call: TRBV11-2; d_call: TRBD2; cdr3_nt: TGTGCCAGCAGCTCTAGCGGGAGCCTCTACAATGAGCAGTTCTTC; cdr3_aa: CASSSSGSLYNEQFF
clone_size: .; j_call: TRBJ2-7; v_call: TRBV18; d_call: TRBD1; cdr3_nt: TGTGCCAGCTCACAGGGACAGTGGAGCTCCTACGAGCAGTACTTC; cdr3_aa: CASSQGQWSSYEQYF
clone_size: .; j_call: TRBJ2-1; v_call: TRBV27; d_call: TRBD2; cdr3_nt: TGTGCCAGCACCAAGGGGAGGGAATCTTCCTACAATGAGCAGTTCTTC; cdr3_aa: CASTKGRESSYNEQFF
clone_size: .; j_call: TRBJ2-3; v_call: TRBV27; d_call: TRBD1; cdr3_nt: TGTGCCAGCAGTTTATATCAGGGGGACGCAACAGATACGCAGTATTTT; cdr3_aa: CASSLYQGDATDTQYF
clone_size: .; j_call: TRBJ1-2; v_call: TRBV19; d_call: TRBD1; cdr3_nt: TGTGCCAGTAGTGTCGGGACAGCGTATGGCTACACCTTC; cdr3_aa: CASSVGTAYGYTF
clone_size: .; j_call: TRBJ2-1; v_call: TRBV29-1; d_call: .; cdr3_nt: TGCAGCGTTGTAGTAGGGGGCAATGAGCAGTTCTTC; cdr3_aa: CSVVVGGNEQFF
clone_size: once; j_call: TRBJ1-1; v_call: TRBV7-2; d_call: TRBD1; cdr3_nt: TGTGCCAGCAGCTTAGCGTTCGGACAGGGAAGTACTGAAGCTTTCTTT; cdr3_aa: CASSLAFGQGSTEAFF
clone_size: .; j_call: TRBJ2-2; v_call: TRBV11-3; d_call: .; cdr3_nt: TGTGCCAGCAGCGACGGGGTACCCGGGGAGCTGTTTTTT; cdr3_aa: CASSDGVPGELFF
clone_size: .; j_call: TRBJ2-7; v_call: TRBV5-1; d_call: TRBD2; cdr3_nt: TGCGCCAGCAGCCCCAGACTAGCGATAGAAAGATTTAGCCTCTACGAGCAGTACTTC; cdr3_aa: CASSPRLAIERFSLYEQYF
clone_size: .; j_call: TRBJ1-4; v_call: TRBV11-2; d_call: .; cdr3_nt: TGTGCCAGCAGCTTAGAAGGCTGGAGAAGAGACGAAAAACTGTTTTTT; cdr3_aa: CASSLEGWRRDEKLFF
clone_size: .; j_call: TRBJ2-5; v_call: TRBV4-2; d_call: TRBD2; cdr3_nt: TGTGCCAGCAGCCAAGATGAGGGAGCGGGAGGCGGGGAGACCCAGTACTTC; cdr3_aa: CASSQDEGAGGGETQYF
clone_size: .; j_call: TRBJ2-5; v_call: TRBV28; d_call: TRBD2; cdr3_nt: TGTGCCAGCAGTTGGGGACTAGCGGGTGGCGCGGAGACCCAGTACTTC; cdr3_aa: CASSWGLAGGAETQYF
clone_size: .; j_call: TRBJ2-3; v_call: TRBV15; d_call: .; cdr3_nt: TGTGCCACCAGCAGATTCGGAGGGACTCCTGGCCCAGATACGCAGTATTTT; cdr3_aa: CATSRFGGTPGPDTQYF
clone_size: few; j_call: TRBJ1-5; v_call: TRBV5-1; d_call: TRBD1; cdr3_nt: TGCGCCAGCAGCCTTCGACAGGGTAGTCAGCCCCAGCATTTT; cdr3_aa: CASSLRQGSQPQHF
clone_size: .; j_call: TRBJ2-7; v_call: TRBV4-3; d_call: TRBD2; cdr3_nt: TGCGCCAGCAGCCCAGGCACTAGCGGTTTGTACGAGCAGTACTTC; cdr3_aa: CASSPGTSGLYEQYF
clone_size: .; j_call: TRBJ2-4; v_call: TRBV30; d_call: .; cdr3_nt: TGTGCCTGGAGTCTTTTAGAGGATAACATTCAGTACTTC; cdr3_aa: CAWSLLEDNIQYF
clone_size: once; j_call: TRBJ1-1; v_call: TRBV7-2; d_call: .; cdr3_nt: TGTGCCAGCAGCTTAGAGAGTGGTGGGGCTTTCTTT; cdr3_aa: CASSLESGGAFF
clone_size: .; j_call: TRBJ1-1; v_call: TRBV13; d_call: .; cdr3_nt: TGTGCCAGCAGCTTATTGGGGGACGGAGCTTTCTTT; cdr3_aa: CASSLLGDGAFF
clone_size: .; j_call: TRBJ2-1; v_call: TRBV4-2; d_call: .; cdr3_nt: TGTGCCAGCAGCCAAGACCCCACTAGCATGATGCCCAATGAGCAGTTCTTC; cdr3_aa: CASSQDPTSMMPNEQFF
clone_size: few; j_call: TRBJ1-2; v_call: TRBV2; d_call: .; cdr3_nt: TGTGCCAGCAGTACAGGGCTCATCTTTGGCTACACCTTC; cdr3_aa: CASSTGLIFGYTF
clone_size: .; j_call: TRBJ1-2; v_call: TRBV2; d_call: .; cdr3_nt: TGTGCCAGCAAGAATAACTATGGCTACACCTTC; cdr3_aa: CASKNNYGYTF
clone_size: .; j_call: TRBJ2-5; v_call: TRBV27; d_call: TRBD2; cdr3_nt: TGTGCCAGCAGATATAGCGGGAGTGTAGAGACCCAGTACTTC; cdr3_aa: CASRYSGSVETQYF
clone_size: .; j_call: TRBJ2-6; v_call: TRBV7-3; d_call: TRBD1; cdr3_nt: TGTGCCAGCAGCTTCACAGGGGGAACGTCTTCTGGGGCCAACGTCCTGACTTTC; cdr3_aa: CASSFTGGTSSGANVLTF
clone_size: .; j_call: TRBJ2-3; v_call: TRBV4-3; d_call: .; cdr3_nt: TGCGCCAGCAGCCAAGATAACTCAGATACGCAGTATTTT; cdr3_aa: CASSQDNSDTQYF
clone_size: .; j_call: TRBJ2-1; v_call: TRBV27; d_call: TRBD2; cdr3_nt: TGTGCCAGCAGTTTACTTGGGACTAGCGGGGTAAATGAGCAGTTCTTC; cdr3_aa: CASSLLGTSGVNEQFF